The rows below give T cell receptor beta chains drawn from one sample of a study of early T cells in non-severe SARS-CoV-2 infection. TCRdb passed the 5' RACE reads through MiXCR, listing each CDR3 protein once. The repertoire holds under 25,000 distinct CDR3 sequences, with more than 3.5% as singletons. Sequencing was performed on whole blood. These receptors came from an adult who was a healthcare worker with PCR-confirmed SARS-CoV-2 infection or an uninfected control (not recorded which). The CDR3 runs from the conserved cysteine through the conserved F or W. The order of the fields is J gene, V gene, clone size, CDR3 protein. Rows give clone size only sometimes, using once, few, many, or a class for an expanded clone.

TRBJ1-4,TRBV15,many,CATSVRQGSNEKLFF
TRBJ2-2,TRBV18,many,CASSPARNTGELFF
TRBJ2-1,TRBV5-1,many,CASSLVPSSEQFF
TRBJ1-1,TRBV3-1,many,CASSQIGRGSWGTEAFF
TRBJ2-3,TRBV5-1,many,CASSTGTTFTDTQYF
TRBJ2-3,TRBV4-3,many,CASSQDPNQGSQYF
TRBJ1-2,TRBV4-2,medium-sized,CASSQAGGAGYGYTF
TRBJ2-7,TRBV9,few,CASSVGGRGDHYEQYF
TRBJ1-5,TRBV19,many,CASSIAAAYSNQPQHF
TRBJ2-5,TRBV12-3/TRBV12-4,many,CASSPSGGAIETQYF
TRBJ2-7,TRBV4-3,NA,CASSLYRTGTYEQYF
TRBJ2-3,TRBV29-1,few,CSVDNGIAADTQYF
TRBJ1-2,TRBV6-1,NA,CASSLGQEDYGYTF
TRBJ2-3,TRBV4-3,NA,CASSLGTSGEFLDTQYF
TRBJ1-5,TRBV29-1,many,CSATAGTGGDQPQHF
TRBJ2-3,TRBV12-3/TRBV12-4,few,CASSVWGGTDTQYF
TRBJ2-1,TRBV7-8,many,CASSLVAGLLYNEQFF
TRBJ2-1,TRBV7-9,few,CASSAFAGGTRDNEQFF
TRBJ2-3,TRBV15,few,CATSRDAYSQSNTQYF
TRBJ2-1,TRBV29-1,many,CSVESGGLKNEQFF
TRBJ1-2,TRBV4-2,NA,CASSQDNPELTF
TRBJ1-4,TRBV18,few,CASSPLGTTNEKLFF
TRBJ2-1,TRBV7-3,few,CASSLIPTSGGASYNEQFF
TRBJ1-6,TRBV12-2,many,CASRLAPGTNSPLHF
TRBJ1-1,TRBV2,NA,CASNLDSAGTEAFF
TRBJ2-4,TRBV7-2,many,CASSTTGTSNIQYF
TRBJ2-3,TRBV19,NA,CASPRRASTDTQYF
TRBJ2-3,TRBV20-1,many,CSARTLASTDTQYF
TRBJ2-1,TRBV20-1,many,CSARAAYNEQFF
TRBJ2-7,TRBV7-8,few,CASSWLQGDEQYF
TRBJ2-7,TRBV6-5,many,CASSYSIGQEIYEQYF
TRBJ1-1,TRBV5-6,few,CASSLGSVEEGSEAFF
TRBJ2-3,TRBV12-3/TRBV12-4,NA,CASSLWESTDTQYF
TRBJ2-7,TRBV20-1,many,CSARPWGTGNEQYF
TRBJ1-4,TRBV2,many,CASSRTGSYNEKLFF
TRBJ1-5,TRBV18,many,CASSPGQPNQPQHF